This T cell receptor (beta chain) was captured by sequencing in a study of T cell responses to AZD1222 COVID-19 vaccine. Notes on this clone: Its target is not known.

Measured with immunoSEQ multiplex PCR; TCRdb has only the in-frame clones, and not every one. The table lists around 140,000 clones, around nine tenths of them singletons. Per germline, CDR1 KGHSH and CDR2 LQKENI. V was trimmed by 3 bases and J by 6 bases, leaving 5 bases between them. The CDR3 length is 12 residues. Findings and caveats of the study: Clonal diversity was possibly underestimated; the donors were predominantly white British and more often female. In all cases, repertoires were sampled only after the peak T cell response. Of spike-specific TCRs, nearly half reportedly target regions left unmutated in variants. Spike-specific TCR breadth and depth both grew after two AZD1222 doses.

The source of this sequence is an adult in good health. The chain is built from TRBV18 and TRBJ2-2; D unclear. The input for sequencing was peripheral blood, taken on day 0 of AZD1222 vaccination. The CDR3: CASSPSSGELFF. CDR3 sequence (DNA): TGTGCCAGCTCACCTTCATCCGGGGAGCTGTTTTTT.